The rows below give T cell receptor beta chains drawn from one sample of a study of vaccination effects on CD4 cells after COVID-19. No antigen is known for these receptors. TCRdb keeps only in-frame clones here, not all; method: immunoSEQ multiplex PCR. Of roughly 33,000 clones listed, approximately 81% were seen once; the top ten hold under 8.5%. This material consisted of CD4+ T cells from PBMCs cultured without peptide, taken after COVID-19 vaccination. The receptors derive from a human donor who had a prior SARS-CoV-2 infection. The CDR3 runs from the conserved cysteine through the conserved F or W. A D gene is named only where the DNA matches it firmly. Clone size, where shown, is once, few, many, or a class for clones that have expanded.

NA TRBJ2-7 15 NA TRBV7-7 TGTGCTAGCAGCTTAGGTGTCGGTGTCTCCTACGAGCAGTACTTC CASSLGVGVSYEQYF
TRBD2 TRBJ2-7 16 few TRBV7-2 TGTGCCAGCAGCTTGGTTAGCGGGGGGTCCCCCTACGAGCAGTACTTC CASSLVSGGSPYEQYF
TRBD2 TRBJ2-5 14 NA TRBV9 TGTGCCAGCAGCGTCCGGGGAGGGCAAGAGACCCAGTACTTC CASSVRGGQETQYF
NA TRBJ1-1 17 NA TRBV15 TGTGCCACCAGCAGAGATCTCTGGGGCTCAAGGCACACTGAAGCTTTCTTT CATSRDLWGSRHTEAFF
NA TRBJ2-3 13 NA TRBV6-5 TGTGCCATAAGAAAAGTTGGGGCAGATACGCAGTATTTT CAIRKVGADTQYF
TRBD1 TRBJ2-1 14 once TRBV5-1 TGCGCCAGCAGCCGAGGGACAGGGGGCAATGAGCAGTTCTTC CASSRGTGGNEQFF
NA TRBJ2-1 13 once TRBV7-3 TGTGCCAGCAGCCCGGGTATCGGGGTGAGCAAGTTCTTC CASSPGIGVSKFF
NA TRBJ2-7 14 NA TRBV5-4 TGTGCCAGCAGCATCCGGGACAAGACCTACGAGCAGTACTTC CASSIRDKTYEQYF
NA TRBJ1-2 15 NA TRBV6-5 TGTGCCAGCAGTTACTCGGACAGCTTTAACTATGGCTACACCTTC CASSYSDSFNYGYTF
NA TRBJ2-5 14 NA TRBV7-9 TGTGCCAGCAGCTTATTTTTAGCCGAAGAGACCCAGTACTTC CASSLFLAEETQYF
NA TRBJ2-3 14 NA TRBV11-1 TGTGCCAGCAGCAGCGGAGGTTACACAGATACGCAGTATTTT CASSSGGYTDTQYF
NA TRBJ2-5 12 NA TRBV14 TGTGCCAGCAGCGCGAACAGGGAGACCCAGTACTTC CASSANRETQYF
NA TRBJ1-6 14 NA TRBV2 TGTGCCAGCAGTGGGGGACGTGGGAATTCACCCCTCCACTTT CASSGGRGNSPLHF
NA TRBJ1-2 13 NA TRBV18 TGTGCCAGCTCACCAGCGGGGTCGCATGGCTACACCTTC CASSPAGSHGYTF
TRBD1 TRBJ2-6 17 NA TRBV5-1 TGCGCCAGCAGCTTGGCCGGACAGGTAGCTGGGGCCAACGTCCTGACTTTC CASSLAGQVAGANVLTF
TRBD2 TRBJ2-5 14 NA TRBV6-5 TGTGCCAGCACGAGCGGGGGGGACCAAGAGACCCAGTACTTC CASTSGGDQETQYF
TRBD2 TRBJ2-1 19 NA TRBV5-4 TGTGCCAGCAGCTTGGACCCCAGCTTTAGCGGGAGCTCCTACAATGAGCAGTTCTTC CASSLDPSFSGSSYNEQFF
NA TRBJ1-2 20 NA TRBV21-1 TGTGCCAGCAGCAAAATCTTCTCGGGACAGAAGAAGCCGACAACCTATGGCTACACCTTC CASSKIFSGQKKPTTYGYTF
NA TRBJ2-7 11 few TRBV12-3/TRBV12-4 TGTGCCAGCAGCTTAAACTACGAGCAGTACTTC CASSLNYEQYF
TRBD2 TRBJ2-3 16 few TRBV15 TGTGCCACCAGCAGAGCACTAGCGCGTAGCACAGATACGCAGTATTTT CATSRALARSTDTQYF
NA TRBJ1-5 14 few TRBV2 TGTGCCAGCAGTGAACAGGCCCTAAATCAGCCCCAGCATTTT CASSEQALNQPQHF
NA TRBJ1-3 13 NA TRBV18 TGTGCCAGCTCACGCGAGGCTGGAAACACCATATATTTT CASSREAGNTIYF
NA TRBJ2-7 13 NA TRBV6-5 TGTGCCAGCAGTACGAGGGAATCCTACGAGCAGTACTTC CASSTRESYEQYF
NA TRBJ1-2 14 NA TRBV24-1 TGTGCCACCAGTGGGGTGGGGGAGAACTATGGCTACACCTTC CATSGVGENYGYTF
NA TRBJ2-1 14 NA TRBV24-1 TGTGCCACCAGTGATTCCAAACTTTACAATGAGCAGTTCTTC CATSDSKLYNEQFF
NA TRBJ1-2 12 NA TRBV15 TGTGCCACCAGCAGAGACGTTTATGGCTACACCTTC CATSRDVYGYTF
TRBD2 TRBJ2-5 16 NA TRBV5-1 TGCGCCAGCAGCCCGGGGAAGCGGGGGGGCTCAGAGACCCAGTACTTC CASSPGKRGGSETQYF
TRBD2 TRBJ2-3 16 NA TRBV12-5 TGTGCTAGTGGTTCGGGACTAGCGGGTGTCTCAGATACGCAGTATTTT CASGSGLAGVSDTQYF
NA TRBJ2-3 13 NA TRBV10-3 TGTGCCATCAGTGAGGGGGGGAAACATACGCAGTATTTT CAISEGGKHTQYF
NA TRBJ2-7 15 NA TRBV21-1 TGTGCCCGCGACAGGGGGCCATGCCCAAGGGACGAGCAGTACTTC CARDRGPCPRDEQYF
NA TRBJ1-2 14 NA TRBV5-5 TGTGCCAGCAGCTTTAGCCGCACCAGTGAAAGCTACACCTTC CASSFSRTSESYTF
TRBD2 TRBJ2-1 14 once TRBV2 TGTGCCAGCAGTGTCCTTCCGGGGGGTTCTGAGCAGTTCTTC CASSVLPGGSEQFF